The 18 T cell receptor beta chains below all came from one sample that was sequenced in a study of blood T cell repertoires in COVID-19. Sequencing used immunoSEQ multiplex PCR; TCRdb keeps in-frame clones, though not all of them. In the table there are approximately 59,000 clones, 80% to 90% of which are singletons. The sequenced material came from peripheral blood. Every receptor here comes from a man aged 80 or over with acute or convalescent COVID-19.

J is TRBJ1-1 and V is TRBV7-9; 11 bases line up with TRBD1. CDR3 size: 18 residues. Germline V lookup: CDR1 SEHNR, CDR2 FQNEAQ (reference sequence). V lost 4 bases and J lost 4; bases outside the gene matches: 14. The CDR3 is CASSSPSRDRGLITEAFF. CDR3 coding DNA: TGTGCCAGCAGCTCTCCAAGCCGGGACAGGGGGTTGATCACTGAAGCTTTCTTT.

The genes are TRBV6-5 and TRBJ1-2; a weak D match, TRBD1 (6 bases). The CDR3 length is 13 residues. With 5 bases removed from V and 8 bases from J, the gap between germline ends came to 15 bases. Germline CDR1 and CDR2: MNHEY and SVGAGI. The CDR3 protein is CASSRGRGGGYTF. The CDR3 nucleotides are TGTGCCAGCAGTCGGGGCAGGGGTGGAGGCTACACCTTC.

This sequence joins TRBV6-6 and TRBJ2-1, with D unresolved. This CDR3 region has 14 residues. Per the germline V gene, CDR1 is MNHNY and CDR2 is SVGAGI (reference sequence). Trimming shortened V by 2 bases and J by 8 bases, and 13 bases separated the two germline ends. CDR3 in DNA: TGTGCCAGCAGTTACGCCGATATGGGCGATGAGCAGTTCTTC. Translated: CASSYADMGDEQFF.

The CDR3 DNA follows: TGTGCCAGCAGTGAGAAGCGGGGGGCAGTCAATGAGCAGTTCTTC. Its translation is CASSEKRGAVNEQFF. The chain employs TRBV2 and TRBJ2-1; 9 bases agree with TRBD2. The length of the CDR3 is 15 residues. Germline CDR1 reads SNHLY; CDR2 reads FYNNEI. The junction had 6 bases not matched to a gene; V was cut back by 3 bases and J by 6 bases.

The V call is TRBV7-9, the J call TRBJ2-3; a weak D match, TRBD2 (5 bases). From germline, CDR1 is SEHNR and CDR2 FQNEAQ (reference sequence). Trimming cost V 1 base and J 3 bases, with 8 bases left between them. This CDR3 is built from 14 residues. The CDR3 DNA sequence: TGTGCCAGCAGCTTAGTCGGGATAACAGATACGCAGTATTTT. Translated: CASSLVGITDTQYF.

The chain links TRBV6-5 to TRBJ1-6, with TRBD1 matching 10 bases. This CDR3 comprises 16 residues. The V gene's germline CDR1 is MNHEY and CDR2 SVGAGI. The V and J ends lost 4 bases and 9 bases, in that order; junction bases with no gene match: 9. The CDR3 DNA follows: TGTGCCAGCAGTTCCCTGAGTAGACAGGGGGCTTCACCCCTCCACTTT. It yields the protein CASSSLSRQGASPLHF.

The chain carries TRBV18 and TRBJ1-1; no firm D call. The CDR3 sequence is 13 residues long. V was clipped by 2 bases and J by 6 bases, with 10 bases between them. CDR1 is KGHSH, CDR2 LQKENI, per germline. The DNA for the CDR3 is TGTGCCAGCTCACCAGTGGCGCGGGCTGAAGCTTTCTTT. As protein: CASSPVARAEAFF.

This clone appeared a few times. The chain links TRBV19 to TRBJ2-2; 8 bases agree with TRBD2. With V trimmed by 7 bases and J by 6 bases, 10 bases remained unmatched. Germline V gives CDR1 LNHDA, CDR2 SQIVND (reference sequence). The CDR3 totals 15 residues. This chain's CDR3 is CASTWAGGISGELFF. In DNA form, the CDR3 reads TGTGCCAGTACCTGGGCGGGAGGCATTTCCGGGGAGCTGTTTTTT.

V and J are TRBV9 and TRBJ2-1; TRBD2 matches 10 bases. CDR1 and CDR2 from the germline V gene are SGDLS and YYNGEE. The CDR3 is 16 amino acids. The ends lost 4 bases at V and 4 bases at J; junction bases unmatched: 8. The CDR3 DNA sequence: TGTGCCAGCAGCCCCTTGAGGACTAGCGGTTACAATGAGCAGTTCTTC. It specifies CASSPLRTSGYNEQFF.

The sample holds a few counts of this clone. The gene calls are TRBV4-3 and TRBJ1-4; D remains ambiguous. The germline V and J ends were trimmed by 1 base and 3 bases, with 6 bases remaining between them. The CDR3 contains 14 residues. Germline assignment: CDR1 LGHNA and CDR2 YSLEER. The CDR3 bases are TGCGCCAGCAGCCAAGGACTCTCTAATGAAAAACTGTTTTTT. It yields the protein CASSQGLSNEKLFF.

The V gene is TRBV9, the J gene TRBJ2-6, with 9 bases aligning to TRBD2. Germline assignment: CDR1 SGDLS and CDR2 YYNGEE. V trimming: 4 bases; J trimming: 0 bases; junction bases outside the gene matches: 8. The CDR3 spans 18 residues. This CDR3 is CASSPRLADHSGANVLTF. In nucleotides, the CDR3 is TGTGCCAGCAGCCCCCGACTAGCGGACCACTCTGGGGCCAACGTCCTGACTTTC.

The V and J genes are TRBV5-1 and TRBJ1-2; 9 bases are shared with TRBD1. This CDR3 contains 14 residues. CDR1 is SGHRS and CDR2 is YFSETQ in the germline V gene. Losses at the gene ends were 4 bases for V and 6 bases for J; bases not matched to a gene: 7. This chain's CDR3 is CASSLGNRGHGYTF. CDR3 DNA: TGCGCCAGCAGCCTAGGGAACAGGGGGCATGGCTACACCTTC.

This clone was counted once. The J gene is TRBJ2-2, the V gene TRBV19; D not resolved. CDR3 length: 16 amino acids. Germline V gene data show CDR1 as LNHDA and CDR2 as SQIVND (reference sequence). V shed 1 base and J shed 1 base, with 10 bases lying between them. CDR3 in DNA: TGTGCCAGTAGTATAGTTGGAGTGCAGAACACCGGGGAGCTGTTTTTT. Its protein is CASSIVGVQNTGELFF.

The rearrangement joins TRBV12-3 or TRBV12-4 to TRBJ1-1; D perhaps matches TRBD1 (5 bases). V was trimmed by 3 bases and J by 13 bases, leaving 15 bases between them. The CDR3 length is 12 residues. CDR3 sequence (DNA): TGTGCCAGCAGTTTCAGACAGCGAGAACATTTCTTT. Translating it yields CASSFRQREHFF.

The chain is built from TRBV7-2 and TRBJ1-1; TRBD1 is a possible D gene (5 bases). Germline V gives CDR1 SGHTA, CDR2 FQGNSA. V lost 7 bases, J lost 3 bases, and 12 bases lay in between. The CDR3 length is 13 residues. This CDR3 is CASTQGSHTEAFF. CDR3 nucleotides: TGTGCCAGCACGCAGGGCTCGCACACTGAAGCTTTCTTT.

Only one count was recorded for this clone. The rearrangement links TRBV19 to TRBJ1-1; the D is unclear. The CDR3 sequence is 13 residues long. Germline CDR1 and CDR2: LNHDA and SQIVND (reference sequence). Trimming left V 5 bases short and J 8 bases short, with 15 bases between. The DNA for the CDR3 is TGTGCCAGTAGTTTTGGGAGGAGCTTGGAAGCTTTCTTT. Its protein product is CASSFGRSLEAFF.

The CDR3 reads CASSKNTLGGAGTEAFF. In nucleotides, the CDR3 is TGTGCCAGCAGTAAAAACACCTTAGGGGGCGCAGGCACTGAAGCTTTCTTT. This sequence joins TRBV6-4 and TRBJ1-1; 7 nucleotides match TRBD1. Trimming cost V 5 bases and J 4 bases; bases outside gene matches: 16. CDR1 is MRHNA, CDR2 SNTAGT, per germline. This CDR3 comprises 17 residues.

This clone was seen only once. The J gene is TRBJ2-4, the V gene TRBV27; 8 nucleotides match TRBD2. This CDR3 region has 15 residues. The germline V gene encodes CDR1 MNHEY and CDR2 SMNVEV (reference sequence). The ends lost 5 bases at V and 0 bases at J; junction bases unmatched: 3. The CDR3 spells CASSTSGLAKNIQYF. Here the CDR3 DNA reads TGTGCCAGCAGTACTAGCGGCTTAGCCAAAAACATTCAGTACTTC.